This T cell receptor (beta chain) was documented in a study of cytotoxic CD8 clonotypes in ibrutinib-treated CLL. Whole-study results and caveats: Baseline levels were approached again at progression, after clonality had risen at ibrutinib response. Progressing and sustained-remission patients had different sampling times. Few clonotypes were public, and these shrank or held steady under treatment.

Turning to this clone: Its specificity is not known.

Only in-frame clones appear in the TCRdb table, and some are missing; sequencing was by immunoSEQ multiplex PCR. The sample holds about 300,000 clones, roughly 70% seen once. The germline V gene has CDR1 MGHRA and CDR2 YSYEKL. This CDR3 has 16 residues. The trim removed 0 bases at V and 4 bases at J, leaving 3 bases unmatched. The J gene is TRBJ2-5, the V gene TRBV4-1; 12 bases are a match to TRBD2. The starting material was PBMCs, obtained after 36 months of ibrutinib treatment. The receptor comes from a human donor with chronic lymphocytic leukemia. CDR3 bases: TGCGCCAGCAGCCAAGAGACTAGCGGGAGTAGAGAGACCCAGTACTTC. Its protein product is CASSQETSGSRETQYF.